These 28 T cell receptor beta chains came from one sample sequenced in a study of T cell changes during pregnancy in multiple sclerosis (dated 2019 in TCRdb). Libraries were constructed by the immunoSEQ multiplex PCR assay. TCRdb obtained this table from immuneACCESS and retained in-frame rearrangements with V and J assigned. These tables miss some clones; where compared with another copy, unresolved V genes account for less than half of the shortfall, and the remainder is unexplained. The sample data list about 28,000 clones, and about 90% of these were observed just once. Jointly, the top ten make up 0.7% to 0.75% of the sample. The material sequenced was CD4+ T cells from peripheral blood mononuclear cells, taken in the first trimester of pregnancy. Every receptor here comes from a female donor in good health, enrolled as a control in a pregnancy study.

The chain has TRBV7-2 and TRBJ2-7, with D perhaps matching TRBD2 (6 bases). CDR1 and CDR2 from the germline V gene are SGHTA and FQGNSA. The CDR3 loop spans 13 amino acids. Between the trimmed V and J ends, which lost 5 bases and 6 bases, there was a span of 14 bases. CDR3 bases: TGTGCCAGCAGCGTAGTGGAGGGACGCGAGCAGTACTTC. This gives the protein CASSVVEGREQYF. The variable domain in full, with the rest retrieved from reference TRBV7-2 and TRBJ2-7, is GAGVSQSPSNKVTEKGKDVELRCDPISGHTALYWYRQSLGQGLEFLIYFQGNSAPDKSGLPSDRFSAERTGGSVSTLTIQRTQQEDSAVYLCASSVVEGREQYFGPGTRLTVT.

The genes are TRBV30 and TRBJ1-2; D is unclear. Trimming cost V 4 bases and J 4 bases, with 10 bases left between them. The germline V gene has CDR1 GTSNPN and CDR2 SVGIG (reference sequence). The CDR3 covers 12 residues. This CDR3 is CAWTTGRYGYTF. Written as DNA, the CDR3 is TGTGCCTGGACGACTGGCCGCTATGGCTACACCTTC.

The V call is TRBV5-1, the J call TRBJ2-1; TRBD2 is a possible D gene (6 bases). There are 15 residues in the CDR3. Trimming took 0 bases from V and 1 from J, leaving 8 bases between them. Per the germline V gene, CDR1 is SGHRS and CDR2 is YFSETQ. In DNA, the CDR3 is TGCGCCAGCAGCTTGGCGAGCGGGTCCTACAATGAGCAGTTCTTC. Its protein is CASSLASGSYNEQFF.

The gene calls are TRBV10-1 and TRBJ2-3; tentative D call: TRBD1 (6 bases). Looked up from germline, CDR1 is WNHNN and CDR2 is SYGVQD (reference sequence). The V end lost 5 bases, the J end lost 5 bases, and 14 bases lay between the germline ends. CDR3 length: 14 residues. DNA for the CDR3: TGCGCCAGCAGTCCGAGGGGGTCAGAAGATACGCAGTATTTT. Encoded protein: CASSPRGSEDTQYF.

The chain has TRBV7-9 and TRBJ2-3; 11 positions agree with TRBD1. The CDR3 has 15 residues. Germline V gene lookup returns CDR1 SEHNR and CDR2 FQNEAQ (reference sequence). After removal of 3 bases from V and 2 bases from J, the junction contained 1 base not matched to a gene. The CDR3 reads CASSLDRGHTDTQYF. The CDR3, as DNA: TGTGCCAGCAGCTTGGACAGGGGGCACACAGATACGCAGTATTTT.

The genes are TRBV19 and TRBJ2-1; 8 nucleotides line up with TRBD1. Trimming took 5 bases from V and 8 from J; bases not matched to a gene: 5. Germline V lookup: CDR1 LNHDA, CDR2 SQIVND (reference sequence). The CDR3 sequence is 13 residues long. The CDR3 loop is CASSGGQGDEQFF. In DNA, the CDR3 is TGTGCCAGTAGTGGAGGACAGGGCGATGAGCAGTTCTTC.

V is TRBV4-1 and J is TRBJ1-1; TRBD1 is a possible D gene (5 bases). Germline CDR1 reads MGHRA; CDR2 reads YSYEKL. Trimming removed 4 bases at V and 1 base at J, with 16 bases between. The CDR3 totals 16 residues. CDR3 in amino acids: CASSLGPAKGNTEAFF. The CDR3, as DNA: TGCGCCAGCAGCCTGGGGCCTGCAAAGGGGAACACTGAAGCTTTCTTT.

V gene TRBV10-3 combines with J gene TRBJ1-4; 10 bases map to TRBD1. The J segment lost 7 bases and the V segment lost 8 bases, leaving 7 bases of the junction unmatched. The CDR3 runs 14 residues. Germline lookup yields CDR1 ENHRY and CDR2 SYGVKD. CDR3 coding DNA: TGTGCCATCGCCTCCGGGACAGGGGTTGAAAAACTGTTTTTT. It specifies CAIASGTGVEKLFF.

The chain carries TRBV6-6 and TRBJ1-2, with TRBD1 as a possible D gene (5 bases). Per germline, CDR1 MNHNY and CDR2 SVGAGI (reference sequence). This CDR3 region has 13 residues. Trimming removed 11 bases at V and 0 bases at J, with 13 bases between. The CDR3 loop is CAGGDVANYGYTF. Here the CDR3 DNA reads TGTGCCGGGGGGGACGTAGCTAACTATGGCTACACCTTC.

The V gene is TRBV30, the J gene TRBJ1-6, with 10 bases lining up with TRBD1. CDR1 and CDR2 (germline): GTSNPN, SVGIG (reference sequence). This CDR3 comprises 13 residues. V was pared by 4 bases and J by 9 bases, with 3 bases of the junction left unmatched. CDR3 sequence (DNA): TGTGCCTGGAATGGACAGGGGGGTTCACCCCTCCACTTT. This sequence encodes CAWNGQGGSPLHF.

This chain uses TRBV7-2 with TRBJ2-7; 10 bases match TRBD2. The V gene end was trimmed by 4 bases and the J gene end by 2 bases; junction bases not matched to a gene: 2. The CDR3 is 14 residues long. Germline CDR1 reads SGHTA; CDR2 reads FQGNSA. CDR3 DNA: TGTGCCAGCAGCTGGACTAGCGGTCCCTACGAGCAGTACTTC. Encoded protein: CASSWTSGPYEQYF.

The V and J genes are TRBV7-2 and TRBJ1-3; D gene uncertain. Germline values: CDR1 SGHTA, CDR2 FQGNSA. There are 12 residues in the CDR3. V shed 3 bases and J shed 4 bases, with 4 bases lying between them. CDR3 region: CASSFGGNTIYF. The CDR3 nucleotides read TGTGCCAGCAGCTTCGGGGGAAACACCATATATTTT.

The chain joins TRBV6-5 to TRBJ2-1; D is uncertain. Between the trimmed V and J ends, which lost 6 bases and 3 bases, there was a span of 15 bases. This CDR3 contains 15 residues. Per germline, CDR1 MNHEY and CDR2 SVGAGI. CDR3 sequence reads: CASRPADAIYNEQFF. As DNA, the CDR3 is TGTGCCAGCAGACCCGCGGATGCCATCTACAATGAGCAGTTCTTC.

The chain recombines TRBV18 with TRBJ1-1; no firm D call. The germline CDR1 and CDR2 sequences are KGHSH and LQKENI. Trimming shortened V by 4 bases and J by 5 bases, and 14 bases separated the two germline ends. This CDR3 region has 14 residues. The CDR3 coding sequence is TGTGCCAGCTCACACGCGGGAGGAGAGACTGAAGCTTTCTTT. Encoded protein: CASSHAGGETEAFF. Full variable domain (rest looked up from reference TRBV18 and TRBJ1-1): NAGVMQNPRHLVRRRGQEARLRCSPMKGHSHVYWYRQLPEEGLKFMVYLQKENIIDESGMPKERFSAEFPKEGPSILRIQQVVRGDSAAYFCASSHAGGETEAFFGQGTRLTVV.

This chain uses TRBV4-2 with TRBJ2-1, with 9 bases matching TRBD1. CDR3 length: 16 residues. Unmatched junction bases numbered 3, after V lost 0 bases and J lost 3 bases. Germline V CDR1 and CDR2: LGHNA, YNFKEQ. This chain's CDR3 is CASSQDWDRDYNEQFF. The CDR3 DNA is TGTGCCAGCAGCCAAGATTGGGACAGGGACTACAATGAGCAGTTCTTC.

V gene TRBV4-1 combines with J gene TRBJ1-5; 7 positions agree with TRBD1. This CDR3 comprises 17 residues. The germline CDR1 and CDR2 sequences are MGHRA and YSYEKL. The ends lost 1 base at V and 2 bases at J; junction bases unmatched: 8. The CDR3 here is CASSQGGRQGGNQPQHF. CDR3 DNA: TGCGCCAGCAGCCAAGGTGGGCGACAGGGCGGCAATCAGCCCCAGCATTTT.

This clone was counted a single time. CDR3 region: CATRDRGTYEQYF. The CDR3 DNA follows: TGTGCCACCAGGGACAGGGGAACTTACGAGCAGTACTTC. The rearrangement uses TRBV19 and TRBJ2-7; 10 bases match TRBD1. This CDR3 has 13 amino acids. CDR1 is LNHDA and CDR2 is SQIVND in the germline V gene (reference sequence). V was clipped by 10 bases and J by 4 bases; unmatched bases: 7.

The V call is TRBV30, the J call TRBJ2-2; TRBD1 aligns across 7 bases. Trimming took 2 bases from V and 3 from J; bases not matched to a gene: 3. This CDR3 region has 14 residues. Germline lookup yields CDR1 GTSNPN and CDR2 SVGIG (reference sequence). CDR3 bases: TGTGCCTGGAGTAAGGGGGCGTACACCGGGGAGCTGTTTTTT. Amino acids: CAWSKGAYTGELFF.

This clone showed up just a few times. The genes are TRBV5-6 and TRBJ1-4; D not certain. The V end lost 0 bases, the J end lost 3 bases, and 3 bases lay between the germline ends. The germline gives CDR1 SGHDT, CDR2 YYEEEE. The CDR3 is 13 residues long. The CDR3, as DNA: TGTGCCAGCAGCTTGGTCTCTAATGAAAAACTGTTTTTT. As protein: CASSLVSNEKLFF.

This clone was observed once. V usage is TRBV7-9 and J usage is TRBJ1-2; 10 nucleotides agree with TRBD1. Germline CDR1 SEHNR, CDR2 FQNEAQ (reference sequence). The CDR3 totals 17 residues. V was pared by 6 bases and J by 2 bases, with 12 bases of the junction left unmatched. CDR3 nucleotide sequence: TGTGCCAGCAGTATCCCCGGGACAGGGGTTCGGAACTATGGCTACACCTTC. This translates into CASSIPGTGVRNYGYTF.

In DNA form, the CDR3 reads TGCGCCAGCAGCCAAGATTGGGACACCACAGATACGCAGTATTTT. Translating gives CASSQDWDTTDTQYF. The chain uses TRBV4-3 and TRBJ2-3; D possibly corresponds to TRBD1 (6 bases). The CDR3 sequence is 15 residues long. Germline CDR1 reads LGHNA; CDR2 reads YSLEER. V was trimmed by 0 bases and J by 2 bases, leaving 9 bases between them.

The table lists this clone with a count of one. The chain links TRBV5-1 to TRBJ1-2; D is perhaps TRBD1 (6 bases). V lost 0 bases, J lost 5 bases, and 14 bases lay in between. The CDR3 loop spans 15 amino acids. The germline gives CDR1 SGHRS, CDR2 YFSETQ. The CDR3 DNA is TGCGCCAGCAGCTTGGATTCGAGCAGGGGATATGGCTACACCTTC. Amino acids: CASSLDSSRGYGYTF.

The chain employs TRBV7-9 and TRBJ1-2; D gene uncertain. Germline V gene lookup returns CDR1 SEHNR and CDR2 FQNEAQ (reference sequence). Trimming took off 1 base at V and 8 bases at J, with 20 bases between the two ends. This CDR3 comprises 16 residues. CDR3 protein: CASSLDRTGMRVGYTF. CDR3 bases: TGTGCCAGCAGCTTAGATCGGACTGGGATGCGTGTCGGCTACACCTTC. Full variable domain (missing parts from reference TRBV7-9 and TRBJ1-2): DTGVSQNPRHKITKRGQNVTFRCDPISEHNRLYWYRQTLGQGPEFLTYFQNEAQLEKSRLLSDRFSAERPKGSFSTLEIQRTEQGDSAMYLCASSLDRTGMRVGYTFGSGTRLTVV.

The chain combines TRBV5-1 with TRBJ2-5, with TRBD2 matching over 10 bases. Germline V gene lookup returns CDR1 SGHRS and CDR2 YFSETQ. The J segment lost 5 bases and the V segment lost 1 base, leaving 8 bases of the junction unmatched. This CDR3 region has 16 residues. The DNA for the CDR3 is TGCGCCAGCAGCTTGAATAGCGGGGGGCTATGGGAGACCCAGTACTTC. This encodes CASSLNSGGLWETQYF. Together with reference TRBV5-1 and TRBJ2-5, the CDR3 gives the full variable domain: KAGVTQTPRYLIKTRGQQVTLSCSPISGHRSVSWYQQTPGQGLQFLFEYFSETQRNKGNFPGRFSGRQFSNSRSEMNVSTLELGDSALYLCASSLNSGGLWETQYFGPGTRLLVL.

The chain is built from TRBV6-5 and TRBJ2-1, with TRBD1 identical over 8 bases. Unmatched junction bases numbered 7, after V lost 5 bases and J lost 4 bases. The CDR3 is 15 residues long. Germline V gene sequence: CDR1 MNHEY, CDR2 SVGAGI. The CDR3 nucleotides read TGTGCCAGCAGTCGCGGGACAGGAGTTTACAATGAGCAGTTCTTC. The encoded protein is CASSRGTGVYNEQFF.

This chain joins TRBV30 and TRBJ2-7; possible D gene TRBD1, 5 bases. The V and J ends lost 0 bases and 0 bases respectively, with 18 bases between them. The CDR3 runs to 17 residues. In germline, CDR1 is GTSNPN, CDR2 SVGIG (reference sequence). The CDR3 DNA reads as TGTGCCTGGAGTGTGTTTCGGACAAACCCAAGCTCCTACGAGCAGTACTTC. Its protein product is CAWSVFRTNPSSYEQYF.

The chain has TRBV27 and TRBJ2-3, with 10 bases identical to TRBD1. V gave up 6 bases and J gave up 3 bases; unmatched junction bases: 6. The CDR3 spans 15 residues. Germline V gives CDR1 MNHEY, CDR2 SMNVEV (reference sequence). The CDR3 nucleotides are TGTGCCAGCAGCTTAGGGACAGGGGAAACAGATACGCAGTATTTT. It codes for CASSLGTGETDTQYF.

This chain links TRBV9 with TRBJ2-2; 10 positions match TRBD2. The CDR3 is 15 amino acids. The V gene end was trimmed by 0 bases and the J gene end by 5 bases; junction bases not matched to a gene: 1. Germline V gives CDR1 SGDLS, CDR2 YYNGEE. CDR3 in amino acids: CASSVVSGGTGELFF. The CDR3 region has the DNA TGTGCCAGCAGCGTAGTTAGCGGGGGGACCGGGGAGCTGTTTTTT.